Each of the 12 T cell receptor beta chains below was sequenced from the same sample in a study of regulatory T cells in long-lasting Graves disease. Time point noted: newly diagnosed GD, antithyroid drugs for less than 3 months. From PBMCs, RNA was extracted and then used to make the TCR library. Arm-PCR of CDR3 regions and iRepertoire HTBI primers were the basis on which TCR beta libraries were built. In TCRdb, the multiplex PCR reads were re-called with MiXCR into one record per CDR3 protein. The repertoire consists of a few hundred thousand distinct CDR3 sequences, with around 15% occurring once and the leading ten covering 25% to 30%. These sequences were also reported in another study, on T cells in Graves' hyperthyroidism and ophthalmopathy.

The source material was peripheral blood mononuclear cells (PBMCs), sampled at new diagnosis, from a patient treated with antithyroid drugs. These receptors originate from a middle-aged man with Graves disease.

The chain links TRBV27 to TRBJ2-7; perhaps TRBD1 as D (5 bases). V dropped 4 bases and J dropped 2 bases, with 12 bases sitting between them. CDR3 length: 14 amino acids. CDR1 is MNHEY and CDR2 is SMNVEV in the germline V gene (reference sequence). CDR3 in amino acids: CASSSTATPYEQYF. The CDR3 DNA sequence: TGTGCCAGCAGTTCGACAGCCACCCCCTACGAGCAGTACTTC.

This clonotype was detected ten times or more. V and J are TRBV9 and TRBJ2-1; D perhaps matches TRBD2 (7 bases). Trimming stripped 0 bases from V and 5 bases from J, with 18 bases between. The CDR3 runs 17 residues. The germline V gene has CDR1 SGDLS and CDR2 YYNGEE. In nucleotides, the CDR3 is TGTGCCAGCAGCGTAGGACGTTTGGGGGGGGCCAACAATGAGCAGTTCTTC. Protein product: CASSVGRLGGANNEQFF.

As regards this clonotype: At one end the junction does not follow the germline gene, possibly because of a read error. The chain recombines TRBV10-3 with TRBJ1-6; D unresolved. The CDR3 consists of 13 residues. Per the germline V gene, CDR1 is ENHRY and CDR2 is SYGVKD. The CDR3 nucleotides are TGTGCCATCGCGGGATATGGTAATCCACCCCTCCACTTT. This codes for CAIAGYGNPPLHF.

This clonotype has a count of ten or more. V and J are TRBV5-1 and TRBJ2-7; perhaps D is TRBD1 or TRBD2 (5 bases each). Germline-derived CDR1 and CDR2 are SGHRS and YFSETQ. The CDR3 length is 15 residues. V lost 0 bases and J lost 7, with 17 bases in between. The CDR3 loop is CASSLGGQGSGEQYF. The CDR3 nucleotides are TGCGCCAGCAGCTTGGGGGGTCAGGGATCGGGGGAGCAGTACTTC.

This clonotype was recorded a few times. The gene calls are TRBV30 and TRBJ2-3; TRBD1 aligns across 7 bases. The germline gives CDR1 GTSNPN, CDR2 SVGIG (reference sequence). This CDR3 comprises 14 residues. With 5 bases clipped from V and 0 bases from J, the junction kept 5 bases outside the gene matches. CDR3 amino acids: CAWDRASSTDTQYF. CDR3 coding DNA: TGTGCCTGGGACAGGGCTTCTAGCACAGATACGCAGTATTTT.

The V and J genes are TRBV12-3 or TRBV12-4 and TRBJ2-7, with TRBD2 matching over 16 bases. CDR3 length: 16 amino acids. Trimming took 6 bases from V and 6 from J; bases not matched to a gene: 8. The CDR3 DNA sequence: TGTGCCAGCAGCTTGGGACTAGCGGGAGGGAGGCGCGAGCAGTACTTC. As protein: CASSLGLAGGRREQYF.

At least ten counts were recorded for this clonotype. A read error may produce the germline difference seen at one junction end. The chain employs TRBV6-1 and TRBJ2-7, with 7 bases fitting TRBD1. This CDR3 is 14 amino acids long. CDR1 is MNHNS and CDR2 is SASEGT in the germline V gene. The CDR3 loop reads CASSNRGVNYGQYF. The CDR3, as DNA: TGTGCCAGCAGCAACAGGGGAGTCAATTACGGGCAGTACTTC.

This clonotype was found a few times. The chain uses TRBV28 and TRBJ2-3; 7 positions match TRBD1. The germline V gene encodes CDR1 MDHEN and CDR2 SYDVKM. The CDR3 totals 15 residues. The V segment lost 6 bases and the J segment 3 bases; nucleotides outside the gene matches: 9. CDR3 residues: CASSPYVQGTDTQYF. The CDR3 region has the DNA TGTGCCAGCAGCCCCTACGTACAGGGGACAGATACGCAGTATTTT.

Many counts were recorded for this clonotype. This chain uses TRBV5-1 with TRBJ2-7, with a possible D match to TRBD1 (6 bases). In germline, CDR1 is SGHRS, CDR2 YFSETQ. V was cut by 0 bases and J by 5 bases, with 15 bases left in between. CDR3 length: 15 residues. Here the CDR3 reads CASSLASQGTDEQYF. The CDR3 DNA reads TGCGCCAGCAGCTTGGCCAGTCAGGGGACGGACGAGCAGTACTTC.

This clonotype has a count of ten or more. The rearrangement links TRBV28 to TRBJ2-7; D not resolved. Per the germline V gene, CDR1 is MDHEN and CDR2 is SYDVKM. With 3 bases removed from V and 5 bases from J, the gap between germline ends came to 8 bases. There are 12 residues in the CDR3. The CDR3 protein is CASSFLTHEQYF. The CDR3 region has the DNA TGTGCCAGCAGTTTTCTGACCCACGAGCAGTACTTC.

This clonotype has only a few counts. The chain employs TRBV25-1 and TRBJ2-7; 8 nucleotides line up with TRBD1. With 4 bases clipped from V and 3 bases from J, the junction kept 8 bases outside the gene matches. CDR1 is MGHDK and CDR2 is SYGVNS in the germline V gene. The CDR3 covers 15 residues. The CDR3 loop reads CASSATGDRGYEQYF. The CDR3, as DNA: TGTGCCAGCAGTGCTACAGGAGACAGGGGCTACGAGCAGTACTTC.

The CDR3 loop is CASSPGHLYQETQYF. The CDR3 region has the DNA TGTGCCAGCAGCCCCGGACACCTGTACCAAGAGACCCAGTACTTC. The genes are TRBV2 and TRBJ2-5, with a possible D match to TRBD1 (5 bases). Trimming stripped 6 bases from V and 0 bases from J, with 14 bases between. The CDR3 has 15 amino acids. Germline CDR1 SNHLY, CDR2 FYNNEI.